The rows below give T cell receptor beta chains drawn from one sample of a study of identical twins. A single record per CDR3 protein comes from TCRdb applying MiXCR to the 5' RACE reads. The sample carries more than 650,000 distinct CDR3 sequences, roughly 6% recorded once. Sequencing was performed on naive T cells sorted from blood. These receptors were collected from a man aged 18 to 29 in good health. The CDR3 runs from the conserved cysteine through the conserved F or W. The D gene is left open where the match is weak.

TRBJ2-5,TRBD2,16,TRBV9,CASSVEIGRAWETQYF
TRBJ2-7,NA,13,TRBV7-2,CASSLDRAPTQYF
TRBJ2-1,NA,16,TRBV9,CASSFRVGDYYNEQFF
TRBJ1-4,TRBD1,16,TRBV12-3/TRBV12-4,CASSLYGDRVNEKLFF
TRBJ2-5,TRBD2,17,TRBV5-1,CASSQVRRGSDQETQYF
TRBJ2-1,NA,15,TRBV7-2,CASAEGPSSYNEQFF
TRBJ2-3,TRBD2,15,TRBV6-1,CASSRPTSGTDTQYF
TRBJ1-5,NA,16,TRBV4-2,CASSQDVTEYNQPQHF
TRBJ1-1,TRBD1,15,TRBV6-1,CASSPPREGGPEAFF
TRBJ2-3,TRBD2,15,TRBV7-9,CASSLVGLARDTQYF
TRBJ1-2,NA,13,TRBV2,CASRGDGIYGYTF
TRBJ2-5,NA,14,TRBV7-9,CASSSRGGKETQYF
TRBJ2-5,TRBD1,14,TRBV29-1,CSVSGQGLQETQYF
TRBJ2-1,TRBD1,17,TRBV18,CASSPPNSGTGYNEQFF
TRBJ2-3,NA,15,TRBV5-5,CASSLTGYGTDTQYF
TRBJ2-2,TRBD1,16,TRBV19,CASRQVGTANTGELFF
TRBJ2-5,TRBD2,14,TRBV7-8,CASTASGSEQTQYF
TRBJ2-1,TRBD1,14,TRBV6-5,CASNTPGQNNEQFF
TRBJ1-5,NA,14,TRBV10-3,CAISVAGRNQPQHF
TRBJ2-3,TRBD1,12,TRBV29-1,CSVGQGPDTQYF
TRBJ2-2,TRBD2,16,TRBV27,CASSLVGGPNTGELFF
TRBJ2-1,NA,16,TRBV5-3,CALGKIGEDPYNEQFF
TRBJ2-7,TRBD1,17,TRBV11-3,CASSMGQGASFFHEQYF
TRBJ2-4,TRBD2,15,TRBV12-3/TRBV12-4,CASSQRERVKNIQYF
TRBJ1-1,TRBD1,15,TRBV3-1,CASSARTGRNTEAFF
TRBJ2-7,NA,15,TRBV10-3,CAISAGENSGYEQYF
TRBJ2-1,NA,12,TRBV12-3/TRBV12-4,CASSLWSHEQFF
TRBJ2-3,NA,15,TRBV5-5,CASSLVDRSTDTQYF
TRBJ2-1,TRBD2,16,TRBV4-2,CASSQEPAAGDYEQFF
TRBJ2-3,TRBD2,15,TRBV20-1,CSAMTSGRPADTQYF
TRBJ1-4,NA,17,TRBV20-1,CSARERDSIRANEKLFF
TRBJ1-5,NA,13,TRBV12-3/TRBV12-4,CASTQSLNQPQHF
TRBJ2-2,NA,15,TRBV6-5,CASSYIRLDTGELFF
TRBJ1-2,TRBD1,15,TRBV20-1,CSARDPPDRAGGYTF
TRBJ1-5,NA,16,TRBV30,CAWSINRLGRDQPQHF
TRBJ2-6,NA,17,TRBV12-3/TRBV12-4,CASLQGHPSSGANVLTF
TRBJ2-5,TRBD2,16,TRBV12-3/TRBV12-4,CASSLGSGAPRETQYF
TRBJ2-7,TRBD1,15,TRBV27,CASSPGQGALHEQYF
TRBJ2-1,NA,12,TRBV5-5,CASSFDRLEQFF
TRBJ2-2,TRBD2,18,TRBV20-1,CSARGGISGSPNTGELFF
TRBJ2-1,NA,16,TRBV29-1,CSVEGLTGRPWDEQFF
TRBJ2-1,NA,12,TRBV12-3/TRBV12-4,CASSLTRTEQFF
TRBJ2-7,TRBD2,15,TRBV30,CAWSRTRGRYYEQYF
TRBJ1-2,NA,14,TRBV20-1,CSASLLITGLSYTF
TRBJ2-1,NA,17,TRBV6-2/TRBV6-3,CASSYPVLGGSYNEQFF
TRBJ2-5,TRBD1,15,TRBV7-2,CASSWKQGKRETQYF
TRBJ1-1,TRBD1,15,TRBV10-3,CAISEQGQLNTEAFF
TRBJ1-2,NA,10,TRBV29-1,CSVAGRGYTF
TRBJ2-1,TRBD2,18,TRBV9,CASSVGPNLAGGYNEQFF
TRBJ2-1,NA,15,TRBV20-1,CSANLGPRVYNEQFF
TRBJ1-4,TRBD1,14,TRBV20-1,CTKTGESAYEKLFF
TRBJ2-5,NA,14,TRBV5-1,CASSLPTGPETQYF
TRBJ2-5,NA,12,TRBV20-1,CSANRGGETQYF
TRBJ2-1,TRBD1,14,TRBV18,CASSPAGGSTLAFF
TRBJ2-7,TRBD2,15,TRBV12-3/TRBV12-4,CASTQTSGRIYEQYF
TRBJ1-1,NA,13,TRBV20-1,CSARAGLNTEAFF
TRBJ2-1,TRBD2,18,TRBV6-1,CASRQGWGTSGTYNEQFF